This is a list of T cell receptor beta chains from one sample in a study of OX40 agonist ivuxolimab in advanced cancers. Measured with immunoSEQ multiplex PCR; TCRdb has only the in-frame clones, and not every one. This table has nearly 45,000 clones, 75% to 90% appearing once. The specimen comprised CD4+ or CD8+ T cells sorted from blood, sampled in a trial of the OX40 agonist ivuxolimab. The source of these receptors is an adult with an advanced solid tumor such as melanoma, head and neck, liver or kidney cancer. The CDR3 runs from the conserved cysteine through the conserved F or W. The order of the fields is clone size, J gene, V gene, D gene, CDR3 DNA, CDR3 protein. The D gene is left open where the match is weak. Size is stated for part of the rows, as once, few or many counts, or as a class when the clone is expanded.

>.|TRBJ2-1|TRBV6-5|.
TGTGCCATCGGAAAAAATGAGCAGTTCTTC
CAIGKNEQFF
>few|TRBJ1-4|TRBV6-1|TRBD1
TGTGCCAGCAACCGGGACAGGGGTGAAAAACTGTTTTTT
CASNRDRGEKLFF
>.|TRBJ2-1|TRBV6-5|.
TGTGCCAGCAGGGGGGGCCAATTCTCCAATGAGCAGTTCTTC
CASRGGQFSNEQFF
>.|TRBJ1-6|TRBV11-2|.
TGTGCCAGCAGCTTAGCGACGGACACCGTGTTT
CASSLATDTVF
>.|TRBJ1-1|TRBV7-2|.
TGTGCCAGCAGCCCGGACCCGAACACTGAAGCTTTCTTT
CASSPDPNTEAFF
>.|TRBJ1-4|TRBV6-1|.
TGTGCCAGCAGTAAAATAGAGGGGCGAGAAAAACTGTTTTTT
CASSKIEGREKLFF
>.|TRBJ2-2|TRBV10-3|TRBD2
TGTGCCCTCGCCCGGGTAGCGGGAGGACGGGAGCTGTTTTTT
CALARVAGGRELFF
>few|TRBJ2-1|TRBV5-5|.
TGTGCCAGCAGCTTGTTTGGGGGACACTTTAATGAGCAGTTCTTC
CASSLFGGHFNEQFF
>.|TRBJ1-1|TRBV6-1|.
TGTGCCAGCAGTGAATTCAGTGCGATGAACACTGAAGCTTTCTTT
CASSEFSAMNTEAFF
>.|TRBJ2-1|TRBV5-1|TRBD2
TGCGCCAGCAGCGGTGGTAGCGGGGGTAGCTCCTACAATGAGCAGTTCTTC
CASSGGSGGSSYNEQFF
>.|TRBJ1-5|TRBV6-5|.
TGTGCCAGCAGTTACTCGCCCAATCAGCCCCAGCATTTT
CASSYSPNQPQHF
>.|TRBJ2-3|TRBV5-1|.
TGCGCCAGCAGCTTGGCGGGGCCAGGACTCACAGATACGCAGTATTTT
CASSLAGPGLTDTQYF
>.|TRBJ1-3|TRBV6-5|.
TGTGCCAGCAGTAGAGAGACTGGAAACACCATATATTTT
CASSRETGNTIYF
>.|TRBJ1-2|TRBV5-1|TRBD1
TGCGCCAGCAGCTTGACACCGACTGACAGGGTTTACTATGGCTACACCTTC
CASSLTPTDRVYYGYTF
>.|TRBJ1-1|TRBV5-1|TRBD1
TGCGCCAGCAGGTTGACAGGGGGTAAGGACACTGAAGCTTTCTTT
CASRLTGGKDTEAFF
>.|TRBJ2-2|TRBV11-2|.
TGTGCCAGCAGCTTAAGACAGTCCGCGAACACCGGGGAGCTGTTTTTT
CASSLRQSANTGELFF
>.|TRBJ1-2|TRBV28|TRBD1
TGTGCCAGCACCTCACCAGGGGGCGGATGGGGCTACACCTTC
CASTSPGGGWGYTF
>.|TRBJ1-5|TRBV19|TRBD1
TGTGCCAGTAGTCCACAGGGGCAGGGCAATCAGCCCCAGCATTTT
CASSPQGQGNQPQHF
>.|TRBJ2-1|TRBV11-3|.
TGTGCCAGCAGCTCCCCTCCGGACAGTAGACTGTTCTTC
CASSSPPDSRLFF
>few|TRBJ1-2|TRBV19|.
TGTGCCAGTAGTAACAGAGGGGGGACCTCCTATGGCTACACCTTC
CASSNRGGTSYGYTF
>.|TRBJ1-2|TRBV6-5|.
TGTGCCAGCACAAACATGGCAGGAGTTGCGGGCTACACCTTC
CASTNMAGVAGYTF
>.|TRBJ2-2|TRBV11-1|.
TGTGCCAGCAGCTTAGAAGCAGCGAACACCGGGGAGCTGTTTTTT
CASSLEAANTGELFF
>.|TRBJ2-1|TRBV6-5|TRBD2
TGTGCCAGCAGTCCCCCTAGCGGGGGCCCCCATGAGCAGTTCTTC
CASSPPSGGPHEQFF
>.|TRBJ2-7|TRBV4-3|.
TGCGCCAGCAGCCAAGGGCAGGCTTCCTACGAGCAGTACTTC
CASSQGQASYEQYF
>.|TRBJ2-1|TRBV19|.
TGTGCCAGTAGTATTGGAGTAGCTGGCAATGAGCAGTTCTTC
CASSIGVAGNEQFF
>.|TRBJ2-3|TRBV6-5|.
TGTGCCAGCCGCCAGGGGGGAGGGCCTACAGATACGCAGTATTTT
CASRQGGGPTDTQYF
>.|TRBJ2-1|TRBV9|.
TGTGCCAGCAGCGACAAGCCCGGAAGTGGGAAGAACTCCTACAATGAGCAGTTCTTC
CASSDKPGSGKNSYNEQFF
>.|TRBJ2-6|TRBV4-3|.
TGCGCCAGCAGCCGAGGGGACCCTGTGAGCTCTGGGGCCAACGTCCTGACTTTC
CASSRGDPVSSGANVLTF
>.|TRBJ2-1|TRBV5-4|.
TGTGCCAGCAGCTTGGATGCTCAGGGTAGCTACAATGAGCAGTTCTTC
CASSLDAQGSYNEQFF
>.|TRBJ1-1|TRBV9|.
TGTGCCAGCAGCCGGGCTAGTGGGGAAGCTTTCTTT
CASSRASGEAFF
>.|TRBJ1-2|TRBV30|.
TGTGCCTCCCAGGGGATTCGGGGCTACACCTTC
CASQGIRGYTF
>.|TRBJ2-3|TRBV7-9|TRBD2
TGTGCCAGCAGCCTCCCAGCGGGGCCGGGGGCAGATACGCAGTATTTT
CASSLPAGPGADTQYF
>.|TRBJ2-5|TRBV18|.
TGTGCCAGCTCACAGGGGTTCGGGGAGACCCAGTACTTC
CASSQGFGETQYF
>.|TRBJ1-5|TRBV5-5|.
TGTGCCAGCAGCTTGTGGGGGGCCAATCAGCCCCAGCATTTT
CASSLWGANQPQHF
>once|TRBJ2-1|TRBV11-3|.
TGTGCCAGCAGCTGGGGGGAGTATGAGCAGTTCTTC
CASSWGEYEQFF